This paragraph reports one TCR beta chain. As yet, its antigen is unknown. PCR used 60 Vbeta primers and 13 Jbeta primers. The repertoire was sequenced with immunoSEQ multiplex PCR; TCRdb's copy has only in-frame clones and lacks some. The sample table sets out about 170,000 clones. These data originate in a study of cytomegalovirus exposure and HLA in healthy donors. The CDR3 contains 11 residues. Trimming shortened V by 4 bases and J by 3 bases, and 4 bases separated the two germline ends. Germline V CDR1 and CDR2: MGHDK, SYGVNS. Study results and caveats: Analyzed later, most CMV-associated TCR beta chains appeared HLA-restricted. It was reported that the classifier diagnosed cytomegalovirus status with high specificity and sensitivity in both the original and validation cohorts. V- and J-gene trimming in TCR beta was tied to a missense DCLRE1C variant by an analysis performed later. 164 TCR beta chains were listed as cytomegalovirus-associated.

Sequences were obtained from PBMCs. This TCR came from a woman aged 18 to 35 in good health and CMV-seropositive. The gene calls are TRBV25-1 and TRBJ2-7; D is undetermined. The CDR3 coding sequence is TGTGCCAGCAGTGTTATCTACGAGCAGTACTTC. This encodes CASSVIYEQYF.